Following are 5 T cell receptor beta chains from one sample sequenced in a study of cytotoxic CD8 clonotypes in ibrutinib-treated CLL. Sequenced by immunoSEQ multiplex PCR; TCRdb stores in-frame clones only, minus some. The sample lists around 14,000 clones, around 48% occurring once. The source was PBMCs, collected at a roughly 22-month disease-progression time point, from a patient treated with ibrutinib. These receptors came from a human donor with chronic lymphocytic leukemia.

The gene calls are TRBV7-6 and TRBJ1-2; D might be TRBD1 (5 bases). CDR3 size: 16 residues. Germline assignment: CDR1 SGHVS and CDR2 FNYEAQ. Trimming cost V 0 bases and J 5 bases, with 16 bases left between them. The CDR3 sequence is CASSLAPGGEGYGYTF. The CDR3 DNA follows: TGTGCCAGCAGCTTAGCCCCGGGGGGGGAAGGTTATGGCTACACCTTC.

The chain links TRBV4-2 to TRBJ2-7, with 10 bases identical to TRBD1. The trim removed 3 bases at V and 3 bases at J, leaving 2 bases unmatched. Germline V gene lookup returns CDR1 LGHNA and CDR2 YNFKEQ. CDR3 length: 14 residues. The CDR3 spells CASSHRTGGYEQYF. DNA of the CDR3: TGTGCCAGCAGCCACCGGACAGGGGGCTACGAGCAGTACTTC.

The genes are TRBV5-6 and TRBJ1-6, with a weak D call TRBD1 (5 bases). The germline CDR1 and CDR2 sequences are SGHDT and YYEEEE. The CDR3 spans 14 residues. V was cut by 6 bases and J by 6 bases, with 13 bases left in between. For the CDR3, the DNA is TGTGCCAGCACCCCCTGGGGCGGTAATTCACCCCTCCACTTT. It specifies CASTPWGGNSPLHF. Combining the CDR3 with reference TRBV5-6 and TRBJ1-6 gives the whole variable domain DAGVTQSPTHLIKTRGQQVTLRCSPKSGHDTVSWYQQALGQGPQFIFQYYEEEERQRGNFPDRFSGHQFPNYSSELNVNALLLGDSALYLCASTPWGGNSPLHFGNGTRLTVT.

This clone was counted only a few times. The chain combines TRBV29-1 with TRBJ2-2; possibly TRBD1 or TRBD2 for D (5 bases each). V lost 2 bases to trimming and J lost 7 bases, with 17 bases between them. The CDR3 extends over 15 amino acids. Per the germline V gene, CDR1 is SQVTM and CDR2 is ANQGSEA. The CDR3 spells CSVERQGVSNGELFF. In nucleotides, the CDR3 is TGCAGCGTTGAAAGGCAGGGAGTATCAAACGGGGAGCTGTTTTTT.

The CDR3 sequence is CASSVEPLPSYEQYF. In nucleotides, the CDR3 is TGTGCCAGCAGCGTCGAGCCCCTCCCCTCCTACGAGCAGTACTTC. The genes are TRBV9 and TRBJ2-7; unclear D gene. The CDR3 covers 15 residues. In germline, CDR1 is SGDLS, CDR2 YYNGEE. V dropped 2 bases and J dropped 0 bases, with 12 bases sitting between them.